This T cell receptor beta chain appears in the sequencing data of a study of cytomegalovirus exposure and HLA in healthy donors. V was cut by 0 bases and J by 7 bases, with 10 bases left in between. Germline CDR1 and CDR2: MNHEY and SVGAGI. This CDR3 spans 15 amino acids. The PCR was carried out with 60 Vbeta primers and 13 Jbeta primers. Only in-frame clones appear in the TCRdb table, and some are missing; sequencing was by immunoSEQ multiplex PCR. The sample includes over 150,000 clones, about 80% of them seen just once. This TCR was recovered from a woman between 45 and 60 years old in good health and CMV-seropositive. Source material: PBMCs. The chain couples TRBV6-5 to TRBJ1-6; the D gene is possibly TRBD1 (5 bases). The CDR3 is CASSYSFSGNSPLHF. DNA for the CDR3: TGTGCCAGCAGTTACTCGTTCTCAGGGAATTCACCCCTCCACTTT.